This passage covers 32 T cell receptor beta chains from one sample sequenced in a study of immune evolution from preneoplasia to lung adenocarcinoma. Sequenced by immunoSEQ multiplex PCR; TCRdb stores in-frame clones only, minus some. The sample contains 8,500 to 10,000 clones, approximately 75% of which appear only once. Sequencing was done on a sample of FFPE lung adenocarcinoma in situ tissue. The receptors were gathered from a person aged 65 to 79 with lung adenocarcinoma.

The rearrangement links TRBV11-2 to TRBJ2-7; a possible D gene is TRBD2 (7 bases). The CDR3 has 15 amino acids. CDR1 and CDR2 (germline): SGHAT, FQNNGV. V was pared by 2 bases and J by 0 bases, with 11 bases between. CDR3: CASSLNGGPSYEQYF. As DNA, the CDR3 is TGTGCCAGCAGCTTAAACGGGGGGCCCTCCTACGAGCAGTACTTC.

This chain connects TRBV2 to TRBJ2-7; 9 bases agree with TRBD2. The V segment lost 7 bases and the J segment 7 bases; nucleotides outside the gene matches: 17. The CDR3 consists of 16 residues. From germline, CDR1 is SNHLY and CDR2 FYNNEI. CDR3 sequence: CASNVPAGGPLVEQYF. CDR3 nucleotide sequence: TGTGCCAGCAATGTTCCTGCGGGAGGGCCTCTTGTAGAGCAGTACTTC. Based on the CDR3 plus reference TRBV2 and TRBJ2-7, the full variable domain is EPEVTQTPSHQVTQMGQEVILRCVPISNHLYFYWYRQILGQKVEFLVSFYNNEISEKSEIFDDQFSVERPDGSNFTLKIRSTKLEDSAMYFCASNVPAGGPLVEQYFGPGTRLTVT.

The chain combines TRBV5-6 with TRBJ2-5; 8 bases fit TRBD1. Trimming took 4 bases from V and 4 from J; bases not matched to a gene: 6. The CDR3 runs to 14 residues. Germline values: CDR1 SGHDT, CDR2 YYEEEE. CDR3 sequence reads: CASSTDRAGETQYF. CDR3 DNA sequence: TGTGCCAGCAGCACGGACAGGGCCGGAGAGACCCAGTACTTC.

The chain is built from TRBV28 and TRBJ2-4; 8 bases agree with TRBD2. Trimming took 6 bases from V and 1 from J; bases not matched to a gene: 5. Per germline, CDR1 MDHEN and CDR2 SYDVKM. This CDR3 has 15 residues. The CDR3 bases are TGTGCCAGCAGGAGCGGGGGCGGGGCCAAAAACATTCAGTACTTC. Translating gives CASRSGGGAKNIQYF.

The rearrangement joins TRBV14 to TRBJ2-1, with 7 bases fitting TRBD2. V lost 2 bases and J lost 4; bases outside the gene matches: 11. Germline V gene sequence: CDR1 SGHDN, CDR2 FVKESK. This CDR3 contains 17 residues. Here the CDR3 DNA reads TGTGCCAGCAGCCAAAAAAAAAGCGGGGTCTGGTACAATGAGCAGTTCTTC. It encodes CASSQKKSGVWYNEQFF.

The chain employs TRBV15 and TRBJ2-3, with 8 bases that match TRBD1. Germline values: CDR1 LNHNV, CDR2 YYDKDF (reference sequence). The V segment lost 7 bases and the J segment 1 base; nucleotides outside the gene matches: 4. This CDR3 is built from 14 residues. Written as DNA, the CDR3 is TGTGCCACCATGCAGGGGGCTGGCACAGATACGCAGTATTTT. Amino acids: CATMQGAGTDTQYF.

The chain combines TRBV7-6 with TRBJ2-7; 9 positions agree with TRBD1. This CDR3 is built from 15 residues. V shed 3 bases and J 4 bases; nucleotides not matched to a gene: 7. Germline V gene lookup returns CDR1 SGHVS and CDR2 FNYEAQ. The CDR3 loop reads CASSFAGTGSYEQYF. The CDR3 DNA is TGTGCCAGCAGCTTTGCCGGGACAGGGAGTTACGAGCAGTACTTC.

V usage is TRBV28 and J usage is TRBJ2-3, with TRBD2 matching over 8 bases. CDR1 is MDHEN, CDR2 SYDVKM, per germline. The CDR3 has 16 amino acids. V shed 7 bases, J shed 3 bases, and the junction held 12 bases outside the gene matches. This chain's CDR3 is CASKGTRAGVTDTQYF. In DNA, the CDR3 is TGTGCCAGCAAAGGTACACGAGCGGGAGTAACAGATACGCAGTATTTT.

A word on this clone: Other nucleotide sequences from this sample produce the same CDR3. This rearrangement joins TRBV5-1 to TRBJ2-1; D tentatively reads TRBD1 or TRBD2 (7 bases each). This CDR3 is built from 15 residues. From germline, CDR1 is SGHRS and CDR2 YFSETQ. Trimming pared 4 bases from V and 4 bases from J, leaving 15 bases between. The CDR3 reads CASSRAGGAYNEQFF. The CDR3 coding sequence is TGCGCCAGCAGCCGTGCAGGGGGGGCGTACAATGAGCAGTTCTTC.

This clone was picked up one time. The gene calls are TRBV5-8 and TRBJ2-3; a possible D gene is TRBD1 (5 bases). V gave up 4 bases and J gave up 0 bases, with 12 bases separating them. This CDR3 is built from 15 residues. Germline CDR1 is SGHTS and CDR2 is YDEGEE. The DNA of the CDR3 is TGTGCCAGCAGCCTAACGACAGCTAGCACAGATACGCAGTATTTT. Its translation: CASSLTTASTDTQYF.

J is TRBJ1-1 and V is TRBV6-5, with D maybe TRBD1 (6 bases). Trimming removed 5 bases from V and 5 bases from J, with 12 bases in between. Germline loops: CDR1 MNHEY, CDR2 SVGAGI. The length of the CDR3 is 13 residues. In DNA form, the CDR3 reads TGTGCCAGCAGTCGGATCAGGGGTACTGAAGCTTTCTTT. This sequence encodes CASSRIRGTEAFF.

The chain links TRBV19 to TRBJ1-5, with D possibly being TRBD1 (5 bases). Germline V lookup: CDR1 LNHDA, CDR2 SQIVND (reference sequence). V was shortened by 8 bases and J by 2 bases, with 16 bases between the two germline ends. The CDR3 contains 15 residues. CDR3 protein: CASGGLGDGNQPQHF. CDR3 coding DNA: TGTGCCAGTGGGGGACTTGGGGATGGCAATCAGCCCCAGCATTTT. Filled out from reference TRBV19 and TRBJ1-5, the complete variable domain reads DGGITQSPKYLFRKEGQNVTLSCEQNLNHDAMYWYRQDPGQGLRLIYYSQIVNDFQKGDIAEGYSVSREKKESFPLTVTSAQKNPTAFYLCASGGLGDGNQPQHFGDGTRLSIL.

The chain combines TRBV4-1 with TRBJ2-1; tentatively, D is TRBD1 or TRBD2 (6 bases each). CDR3 size: 13 residues. The V end was cut by 4 bases, the J end by 7 bases, with 11 bases between. The germline V gene has CDR1 MGHRA and CDR2 YSYEKL. In nucleotides, the CDR3 is TGCGCCAGCAGCCGGGGGGCCGATAATGAGCAGTTCTTC. It translates to CASSRGADNEQFF.

The rearrangement links TRBV4-2 to TRBJ2-1; a possible D gene is TRBD2 (7 bases). The CDR3 sequence is 17 residues long. Germline assignment: CDR1 LGHNA and CDR2 YNFKEQ. The V end lost 1 base, the J end lost 4 bases, and 17 bases lay between the germline ends. CDR3 bases: TGTGCCAGCAGCCAAGGCCTCGGGGCGGGGGCTTACAATGAGCAGTTCTTC. This sequence encodes CASSQGLGAGAYNEQFF.

J is TRBJ1-1 and V is TRBV5-5; 7 bases are a match to TRBD1. With V trimmed by 0 bases and J by 11 bases, 13 bases remained unmatched. From germline, CDR1 is SGHKS and CDR2 YYEKEE (reference sequence). The CDR3 is made up of 15 amino acids. The CDR3 loop is CASSLEGGGALMAFF. The CDR3 coding sequence is TGTGCCAGCAGCTTGGAAGGAGGGGGCGCTCTAATGGCTTTCTTT. The full variable domain, its missing parts supplied by reference TRBV5-5 and TRBJ1-1, is DAGVTQSPTHLIKTRGQQVTLRCSPISGHKSVSWYQQVLGQGPQFIFQYYEKEERGRGNFPDRFSARQFPNYSSELNVNALLLGDSALYLCASSLEGGGALMAFFGQGTRLTVV.

The rearrangement uses TRBV7-9 and TRBJ1-5; the D is unclear. Trimming took 1 base from V and 6 from J, leaving 7 bases between them. This CDR3 is 13 amino acids long. The germline gives CDR1 SEHNR, CDR2 FQNEAQ (reference sequence). The CDR3 sequence: CASSLVSGQPQHF. DNA for the CDR3: TGTGCCAGCAGCTTAGTATCCGGTCAGCCCCAGCATTTT.

This rearrangement joins TRBV7-2 to TRBJ1-3, with TRBD1 as a possible D gene (5 bases). The CDR3 length is 14 residues. The V gene lost 5 bases and the J gene lost 0 bases, with 8 bases spanning the gap. Germline V gene data show CDR1 as SGHTA and CDR2 as FQGNSA. The DNA for the CDR3 is TGTGCCAGCAGCCCAGGGCTCTCTGGAAACACCATATATTTT. It translates to CASSPGLSGNTIYF.

V usage is TRBV6-5 and J usage is TRBJ2-1; TRBD2 matches 9 bases. CDR1 and CDR2 from the germline V gene are MNHEY and SVGAGI. This CDR3 has 16 amino acids. The J segment lost 2 bases and the V segment lost 4 bases, leaving 6 bases of the junction unmatched. CDR3 sequence: CASSSTGGGAYNEQFF. The CDR3 DNA sequence: TGTGCCAGCAGTTCAACAGGCGGGGGGGCCTACAATGAGCAGTTCTTC.

The chain recombines TRBV7-9 with TRBJ2-1; D call uncertain. The CDR3 has 11 residues. Looked up from germline, CDR1 is SEHNR and CDR2 is FQNEAQ (reference sequence). V was clipped by 5 bases and J by 5 bases, with 4 bases between them. The CDR3 coding sequence is TGTGCCAGCAGCAAAGACAATGAGCAGTTCTTC. This sequence encodes CASSKDNEQFF.

This clone was recorded only once. The chain carries TRBV18 and TRBJ2-3, with TRBD2 matching 10 bases. The CDR3 consists of 15 residues. The V gene end was trimmed by 3 bases and the J gene end by 3 bases; junction bases not matched to a gene: 3. Germline CDR1 and CDR2: KGHSH and LQKENI. The DNA of the CDR3 is TGTGCCAGCTCACCGGGACTAGCGAGGACAGATACGCAGTATTTT. Translated: CASSPGLARTDTQYF.

This chain links TRBV9 with TRBJ1-2, with 7 bases aligning to TRBD1. The CDR3 runs to 16 residues. CDR1 is SGDLS, CDR2 YYNGEE, per germline. Losses at the gene ends were 9 bases for V and 5 bases for J; bases not matched to a gene: 19. The CDR3 DNA is TGTGCCATGGACAGGCTCCGGGGGAACCCGTCTTATGGCTACACCTTC. It is translated as CAMDRLRGNPSYGYTF.

The chain employs TRBV6-1 and TRBJ1-6; D gene uncertain. The V and J ends lost 6 bases and 7 bases respectively, with 7 bases between them. The V gene's germline CDR1 is MNHNS and CDR2 SASEGT. The CDR3 has 12 residues. CDR3 bases: TGTGCCAGCAGGCCCCCGAATTCACCCCTCCACTTT. Amino acid sequence: CASRPPNSPLHF.

The rearrangement joins TRBV5-4 to TRBJ1-4; weak D call: TRBD1 (5 bases). The CDR3 runs 12 residues. V dropped 4 bases and J dropped 17 bases, with 18 bases sitting between them. Germline V gives CDR1 SGHNT, CDR2 YYREEE (reference sequence). The CDR3 DNA sequence: TGTGCCAGCAGCACCCGACATGGGGGGATTTTTTTT. Translated: CASSTRHGGIFF. Full variable domain (rest looked up from reference TRBV5-4 and TRBJ1-4): ETGVTQSPTHLIKTRGQQVTLRCSSQSGHNTVSWYQQALGQGPQFIFQYYREEENGRGNFPPRFSGLQFPNYSSELNVNALELDDSALYLCASSTRHGGIFFGSGTQLSVL.

V gene TRBV7-9 combines with J gene TRBJ2-7, with D hard to call. The germline V gene encodes CDR1 SEHNR and CDR2 FQNEAQ (reference sequence). The CDR3 totals 16 residues. Trimming took off 4 bases at V and 5 bases at J, with 21 bases between the two ends. Here the CDR3 reads CASSYSGVGGSDEQYF. The CDR3 bases are TGTGCCAGCAGCTACAGTGGGGTAGGTGGTTCGGACGAGCAGTACTTC.

Here the CDR3 reads CASTTEKASRYYEQYF. The CDR3 DNA reads TGTGCCAGCACCACGGAGAAGGCGTCCCGCTACTACGAGCAGTACTTC. This chain connects TRBV5-6 to TRBJ2-7, with D unclear. Deletions cut 6 bases from V and 3 bases from J, with 22 bases between. The V gene's germline CDR1 is SGHDT and CDR2 YYEEEE. The CDR3 spans 16 residues.

The genes are TRBV5-1 and TRBJ2-2, with TRBD2 identical over 9 bases. The CDR3 is 16 amino acids. With 3 bases clipped from V and 5 bases from J, the junction kept 8 bases outside the gene matches. Germline assignment: CDR1 SGHRS and CDR2 YFSETQ. CDR3 in amino acids: CASSSGLALRTGELFF. The CDR3 DNA follows: TGCGCCAGCAGCTCGGGACTAGCTTTACGGACCGGGGAGCTGTTTTTT. Together with reference TRBV5-1 and TRBJ2-2, the CDR3 gives the full variable domain: KAGVTQTPRYLIKTRGQQVTLSCSPISGHRSVSWYQQTPGQGLQFLFEYFSETQRNKGNFPGRFSGRQFSNSRSEMNVSTLELGDSALYLCASSSGLALRTGELFFGEGSRLTVL.

The chain carries TRBV5-1 and TRBJ1-1; tentative D call: TRBD1 (6 bases). Deletions cut 5 bases from V and 3 bases from J, with 14 bases between. Germline values: CDR1 SGHRS, CDR2 YFSETQ. This CDR3 spans 14 amino acids. The CDR3 reads CASRLETGYTEAFF. The CDR3 nucleotides read TGCGCCAGCAGACTAGAAACAGGGTACACTGAAGCTTTCTTT. Using reference TRBV5-1 and TRBJ1-1 for the parts outside the CDR3, the full variable domain is KAGVTQTPRYLIKTRGQQVTLSCSPISGHRSVSWYQQTPGQGLQFLFEYFSETQRNKGNFPGRFSGRQFSNSRSEMNVSTLELGDSALYLCASRLETGYTEAFFGQGTRLTVV.

The rearrangement uses TRBV2 and TRBJ2-7; no definite D call. Germline V gene sequence: CDR1 SNHLY, CDR2 FYNNEI. Trimming left V 4 bases short and J 2 bases short, with 9 bases between. The CDR3 has 13 amino acids. The CDR3 loop is CASSAKRAYEQYF. CDR3 DNA: TGTGCCAGCAGTGCGAAAAGGGCCTACGAGCAGTACTTC.

The chain uses TRBV4-2 and TRBJ2-1; D is unclear. Germline V lookup: CDR1 LGHNA, CDR2 YNFKEQ. Trimming shortened V by 0 bases and J by 9 bases, and 12 bases separated the two germline ends. The CDR3 extends over 14 amino acids. The DNA of the CDR3 is TGTGCCAGCAGCCAAGATAAGGCCCTCTTTGAGCAGTTCTTC. Its protein is CASSQDKALFEQFF.

The V gene is TRBV4-1, the J gene TRBJ1-5, with TRBD1 matching 7 bases. This CDR3 comprises 15 residues. V was clipped by 0 bases and J by 7 bases; unmatched bases: 6. Germline V lookup: CDR1 MGHRA, CDR2 YSYEKL. The CDR3 nucleotides read TGCGCCAGCAGCCAAGACGGACAGGTAGGGCAGCCCCAGCATTTT. It is translated as CASSQDGQVGQPQHF.

The rearrangement uses TRBV10-3 and TRBJ2-3; D ambiguous. Trimming pared 5 bases from V and 4 bases from J, leaving 10 bases between. Germline loops: CDR1 ENHRY, CDR2 SYGVKD. This CDR3 comprises 13 residues. This CDR3 reads CAISWGAADTQYF. Here the CDR3 DNA reads TGTGCCATCAGTTGGGGTGCGGCAGATACGCAGTATTTT.

The gene calls are TRBV30 and TRBJ2-5, with 7 bases lining up with TRBD1. CDR1 and CDR2 from the germline V gene are GTSNPN and SVGIG (reference sequence). This CDR3 is built from 13 residues. V dropped 0 bases and J dropped 7; count of bases not matched to a gene: 5. The CDR3 DNA follows: TGTGCCTGGAGTGTACGACAGGGTGCGACCCAGTACTTC. Translated, it gives CAWSVRQGATQYF.